This T cell receptor (beta chain) appears in the sequencing data of a study of T cell responses to AZD1222 COVID-19 vaccine. With regard to this clone: No antigen is known for it.

The V end was cut by 5 bases, the J end by 4 bases, with 17 bases between. The CDR3 covers 15 residues. Germline CDR1 is SGHVS and CDR2 is FQNEAQ. Profiling relied on immunoSEQ multiplex PCR, and the TCRdb table lists in-frame clones only, not all of them. The table has 90,000 to 120,000 clones, over 75% seen once. The study, taken as a whole, reports: The repertoires were collected only after the peak T cell response. It should be noted that donors were predominantly white British and more often female, and clonal diversity was possibly underestimated. The study identified only six AZD1222 recipients as seropositive at baseline.

The source material was peripheral blood, sampled on day 0 of AZD1222 vaccination. The origin of this receptor is an adult in good health. This chain connects TRBV7-8 to TRBJ1-1; possibly TRBD1 for D (6 bases). This chain's CDR3 is CASSRTIQGSTEAFF. The CDR3, as DNA: TGTGCCAGCAGCAGGACGATCCAGGGGAGCACTGAAGCTTTCTTT. The full variable domain, in which reference TRBV7-8 and TRBJ1-1 provide the parts outside the CDR3, is GAGVSQSPRYKVAKRGQDVALRCDPISGHVSLFWYQQALGQGPEFLTYFQNEAQLDKSGLPSDRFFAERPEGSVSTLKIQRTQQEDSAVYLCASSRTIQGSTEAFFGQGTRLTVV.